This entry features one T cell receptor (beta chain) sequence. In its sample, this clonotype was seen many times. The antigen it recognizes is unknown. There are no base qualities to consult, and no much larger clone falls within one base. The TCR beta CDR3 regions were amplified from the RNA transcripts. The first round of RT-PCR for the TCR CDR3 was performed with the HTBI primer set and the Qiagen OneStep RT-PCR kit. Libraries were constructed in a second round of multiplex PCR, after which size selection and purification were carried out. The libraries were sequenced on an Illumina HiSeq2000 using paired-end 100 bp reads. The paper's processing steps were these. SOAPnuke was used to process the raw data, with reads discarded if the reads contained adapters or uncalled bases, had a mean Phred below 15, or lacked an exact constant-primer or identifier match. High-quality paired reads were merged using COPE v1.2.5, and each unique nucleotide sequence was defined as a clonotype. MiTCR v1.1 was used to align clonotypes to the IMGT TRBV, TRBD and TRBJ reference segments. The analysis was restricted to V-J combinations with a frequency above 0.0001, which together covered roughly 99% of the repertoires. The TCS score was defined as F50 (clonal expansion) divided by E x V (chaos), with BLOSUM62-based TCRdist calculated between CDR3 peptides within each V-J. Welch's t-statistics and random forest reduced roughly 530 V-J features to under 15, which were used in a naive Bayes classifier (R e1071). The Morisita-Horn index was used to measure how similar the thyroid and blood repertoires were. TCRdb trimmed the raw reads at Q25, called clones with MiXCR and kept productive beta chains. Rows are combined by CDR3 protein, so each entry shows the most common genes and DNA. TCRdb's processing, not the authors' own work, is the source of the V and J calls. Here the sample has about 50,000 distinct CDR3 sequences; 49% occur a single time. 9.5% to 15% of the sample is taken by the ten largest.

This record comes from a study of T cells in Graves' hyperthyroidism and ophthalmopathy (dated by TCRdb to between 2017 and 2020). Regarding the research as a whole: Peripheral blood was sampled at the time of initial diagnosis, prior to any treatment. TCR V-J signatures able to tell the groups apart were searched for in a discovery cohort of 100 patients, of whom roughly 42 had Graves' ophthalmopathy and 55 to 60 had stable Graves' hyperthyroidism. Whether ophthalmopathy could be predicted prospectively was tested in an independent validation cohort made up of under 20 hyperthyroidism patients plus 17 patients who later progressed to ophthalmopathy. The roughly 94 discovery patients were randomly divided into training and test sets at a 7:3 ratio. In addition, the study compared T-cell repertoires in thyroid tissue and in blood from several Graves' hyperthyroidism patients. After blood sampling, hyperthyroidism patients were treated with methimazole at a starting dose of 30 mg daily, and ophthalmopathy patients were treated with high-dose intravenous methylprednisolone. According to the paper, TCR Vbeta CDR3 sequencing was carried out on approximately 140 peripheral blood samples, which came from 40 to 45 ophthalmopathy, under 80 hyperthyroidism and roughly 17 progressor patients.

Broader findings and caveats from the paper: Most expanded thyroid clonotypes (frequency above 0.001) were also found in blood, which suggests that blood repertoires may mirror thyroid immune responses. A model built on a 13 V-J signature distinguished ophthalmopathy from stable hyperthyroidism, reaching 87.88% sensitivity and about 81% specificity in cross-validation and 80%/75% in testing. Sample size was not statistically predetermined, and blinding of investigators to group allocation was not performed. In validation, progression to ophthalmopathy was predicted by the model with around 70% sensitivity and roughly 76% specificity, a median of approximately 6.5 months before onset.

Moderately to severely active disease, a Clinical Activity Score of at least 3, a NOSPECS grade of at least 4, and a duration under 3 months were present in ophthalmopathy patients. The study excluded patients with uncontrolled infections, other autoimmune diseases, pregnancy or lactation. Diagnoses were established on the basis of clinical symptoms, serum thyroxine and TRAb, thyroid ultrasound, and orbital computed tomography. PBMCs were isolated from 8 to 10 ml of fresh peripheral blood by Ficoll-Paque density gradient centrifugation. Trizol reagent was used to extract total RNA, and RNA quality was then checked on an Agilent 2100 Bioanalyzer. The CDR3 contains 14 residues, cysteine and phenylalanine counted. The retained sequence is limited to the CDR3, 42 bases, with the frame set at the first base. Per the germline V gene, ENHRY is the CDR1 and SYGVKD is the CDR2. Ends trimmed: V by 4 bases, J by 4 bases; bases unmatched to a gene: 6.

The origin of this receptor is a woman aged 25 to 39 with Graves' ophthalmopathy. What was sequenced was blood. The V gene is TRBV10-3 and the J gene is TRBJ2-7, with 8 middle bases fitting TRBD1. The DNA sequence is TGTGCCATCAGTGGCAGACAGGGGATATACGAGCAGTACTTC. Protein translation: CAISGRQGIYEQYF.